This TCR beta chain was recovered during a study of CD8 T cells in ankylosing spondylitis. Study findings and constraints: Characteristic, it appeared, of ankylosing spondylitis blood was a TCR beta motif of roughly 8 highly homologous variants.

The CDR3 sequence is 16 residues long. J was trimmed by 7 bases and V by 5 bases; bases with no gene match: 11. TCR beta libraries were made by quantitative 5'-RACE with molecular barcodes. In TCRdb, the 5' RACE reads were re-called with MiXCR into one record per CDR3 protein. The table shows approximately 540,000 distinct CDR3 sequences, with roughly 13% occurring only once. In its sample, this clonotype was seen a few times. What it recognizes is unknown. The V and J genes are TRBV12-3 or TRBV12-4 and TRBJ2-1; 10 bases map to TRBD2. What was sequenced was blood, either unsorted or a sorted T cell fraction (not recorded which). This TCR was recovered from a male donor with ankylosing spondylitis. CDR3: CASSLQLAGLWNEQFF. CDR3 bases: TGTGCCAGCAGTCTCCAACTAGCGGGGTTATGGAATGAGCAGTTCTTC.